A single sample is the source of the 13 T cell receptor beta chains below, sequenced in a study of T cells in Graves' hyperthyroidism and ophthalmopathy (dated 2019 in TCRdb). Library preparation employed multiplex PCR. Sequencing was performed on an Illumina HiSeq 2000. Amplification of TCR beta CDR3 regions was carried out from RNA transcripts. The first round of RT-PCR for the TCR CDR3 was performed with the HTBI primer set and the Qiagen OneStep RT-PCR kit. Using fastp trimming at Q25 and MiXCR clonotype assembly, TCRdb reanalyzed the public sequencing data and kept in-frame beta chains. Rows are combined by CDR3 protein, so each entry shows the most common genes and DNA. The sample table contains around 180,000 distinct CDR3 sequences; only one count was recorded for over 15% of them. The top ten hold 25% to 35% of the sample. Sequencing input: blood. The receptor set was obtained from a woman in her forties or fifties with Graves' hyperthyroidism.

The CDR3 protein is CASSFSRDLNEQFF. CDR3 nucleotides: TGTGCCAGCAGCTTTAGCAGGGACTTAAATGAGCAGTTCTTC. The chain links TRBV7-6 to TRBJ2-1; possible D gene TRBD2, 6 bases. Germline CDR1 is SGHVS and CDR2 is FNYEAQ. Trimming removed 3 bases at V and 7 bases at J, with 13 bases between. The length of the CDR3 is 14 residues.

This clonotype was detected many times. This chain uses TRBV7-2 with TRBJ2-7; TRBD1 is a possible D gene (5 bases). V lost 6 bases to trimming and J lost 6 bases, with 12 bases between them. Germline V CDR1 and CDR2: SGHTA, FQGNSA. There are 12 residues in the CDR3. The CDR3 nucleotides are TGTGCCAGCAGTCGGACATCGGCCGAGCAGTACTTC. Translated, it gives CASSRTSAEQYF. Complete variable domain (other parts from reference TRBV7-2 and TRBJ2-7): GAGVSQSPSNKVTEKGKDVELRCDPISGHTALYWYRQSLGQGLEFLIYFQGNSAPDKSGLPSDRFSAERTGGSVSTLTIQRTQQEDSAVYLCASSRTSAEQYFGPGTRLTVT.

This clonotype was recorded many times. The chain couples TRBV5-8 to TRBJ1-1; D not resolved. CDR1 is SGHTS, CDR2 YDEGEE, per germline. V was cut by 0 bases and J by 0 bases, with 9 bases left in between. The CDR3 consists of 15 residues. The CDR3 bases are TGTGCCAGCAGCTTGGCCCGCGTTATGAACACTGAAGCTTTCTTT. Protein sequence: CASSLARVMNTEAFF.

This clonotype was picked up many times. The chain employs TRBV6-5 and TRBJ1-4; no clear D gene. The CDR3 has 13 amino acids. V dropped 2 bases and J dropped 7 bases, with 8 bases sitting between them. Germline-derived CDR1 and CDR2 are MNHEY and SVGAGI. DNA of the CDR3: TGTGCCAGCAGTTACGGGGTCGGTGAAAAACTGTTTTTT. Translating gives CASSYGVGEKLFF.

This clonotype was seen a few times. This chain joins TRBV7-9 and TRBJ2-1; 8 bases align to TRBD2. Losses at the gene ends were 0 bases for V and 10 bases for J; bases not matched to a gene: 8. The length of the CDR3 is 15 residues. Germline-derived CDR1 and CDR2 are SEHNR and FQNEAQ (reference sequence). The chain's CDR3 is CASSLADTTGGEQFF. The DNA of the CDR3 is TGTGCCAGCAGCTTAGCTGATACTACGGGGGGGGAGCAGTTCTTC.

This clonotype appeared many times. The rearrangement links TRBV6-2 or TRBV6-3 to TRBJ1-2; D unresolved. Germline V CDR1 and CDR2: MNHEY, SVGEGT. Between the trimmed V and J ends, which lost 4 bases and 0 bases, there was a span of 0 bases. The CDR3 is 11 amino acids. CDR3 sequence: CASSSNYGYTF. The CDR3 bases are TGTGCCAGCAGTTCTAACTATGGCTACACCTTC.

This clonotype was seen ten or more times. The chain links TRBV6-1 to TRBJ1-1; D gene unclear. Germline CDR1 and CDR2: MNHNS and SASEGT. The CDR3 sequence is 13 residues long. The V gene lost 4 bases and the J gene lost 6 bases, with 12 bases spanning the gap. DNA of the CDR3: TGTGCCAGCAGTGCTGCGGGCGGGTCTGAAGCTTTCTTT. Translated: CASSAAGGSEAFF.

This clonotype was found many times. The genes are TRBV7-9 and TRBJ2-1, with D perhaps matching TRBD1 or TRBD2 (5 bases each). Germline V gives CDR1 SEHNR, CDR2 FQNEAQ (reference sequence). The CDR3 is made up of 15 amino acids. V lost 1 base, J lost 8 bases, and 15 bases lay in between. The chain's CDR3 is CASSLGEGPMDEQFF. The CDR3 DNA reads TGTGCCAGCAGCTTAGGTGAGGGGCCGATGGATGAGCAGTTCTTC.

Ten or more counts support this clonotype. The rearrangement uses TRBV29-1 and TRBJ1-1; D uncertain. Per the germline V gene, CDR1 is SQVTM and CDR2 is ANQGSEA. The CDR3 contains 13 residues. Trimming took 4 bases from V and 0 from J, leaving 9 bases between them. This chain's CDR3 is CSVAGGMNTEAFF. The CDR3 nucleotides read TGCAGCGTTGCTGGCGGTATGAACACTGAAGCTTTCTTT.

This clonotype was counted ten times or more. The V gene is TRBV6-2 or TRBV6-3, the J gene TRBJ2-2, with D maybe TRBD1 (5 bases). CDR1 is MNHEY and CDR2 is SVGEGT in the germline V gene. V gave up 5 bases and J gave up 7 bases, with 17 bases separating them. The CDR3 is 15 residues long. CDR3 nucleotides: TGTGCCAGCAGTCGCTCTCCCCTCAGGGACGGGGAGCTGTTTTTT. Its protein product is CASSRSPLRDGELFF.

CDR3 sequence reads: CASSLEVSNTEAFF. The DNA of the CDR3 is TGCGCCAGCAGCTTGGAAGTCTCGAACACTGAAGCTTTCTTT. The chain is built from TRBV5-1 and TRBJ1-1, with D uncertain. V lost 0 bases and J 1 base, leaving 7 bases between the germline ends. Germline assignment: CDR1 SGHRS and CDR2 YFSETQ. CDR3 length: 14 residues.

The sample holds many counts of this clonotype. DNA of the CDR3: TGTGCCAGCAGTTCAGCCGGGACAGGGAATGAAAAACTGTTTTTT. Translating gives CASSSAGTGNEKLFF. The chain employs TRBV6-2 or TRBV6-3 and TRBJ1-4, with 9 bases matching TRBD1. V shed 4 bases and J 5 bases; nucleotides not matched to a gene: 5. The CDR3 contains 15 residues. The V gene's germline CDR1 is MNHEY and CDR2 SVGEGT.

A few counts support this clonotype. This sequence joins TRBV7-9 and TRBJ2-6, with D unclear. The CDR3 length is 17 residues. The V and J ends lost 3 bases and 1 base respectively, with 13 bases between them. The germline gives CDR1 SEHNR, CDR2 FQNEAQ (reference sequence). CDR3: CASSFNTIYSGANVLTF. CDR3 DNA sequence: TGTGCCAGCAGCTTTAACACGATCTATTCTGGGGCCAACGTCCTGACTTTC.